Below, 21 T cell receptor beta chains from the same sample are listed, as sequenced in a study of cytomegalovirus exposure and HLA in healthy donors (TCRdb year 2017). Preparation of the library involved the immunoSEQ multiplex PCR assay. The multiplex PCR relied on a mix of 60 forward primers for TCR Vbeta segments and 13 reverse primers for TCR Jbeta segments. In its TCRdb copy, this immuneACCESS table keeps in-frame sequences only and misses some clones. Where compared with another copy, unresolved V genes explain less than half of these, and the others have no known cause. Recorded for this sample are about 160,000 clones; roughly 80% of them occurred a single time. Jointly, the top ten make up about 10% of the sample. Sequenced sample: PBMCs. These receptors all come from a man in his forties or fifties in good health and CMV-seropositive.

CDR3 nucleotide sequence: TGTGCCAGCACCGGGAGTTCGATATCAGATACGCAGTATTTT. It is translated as CASTGSSISDTQYF. The rearrangement links TRBV6-5 to TRBJ2-3, with D tentatively TRBD2 (6 bases). Germline CDR1 and CDR2: MNHEY and SVGAGI. The CDR3 runs to 14 residues. V lost 7 bases to trimming and J lost 4 bases, with 15 bases between them.

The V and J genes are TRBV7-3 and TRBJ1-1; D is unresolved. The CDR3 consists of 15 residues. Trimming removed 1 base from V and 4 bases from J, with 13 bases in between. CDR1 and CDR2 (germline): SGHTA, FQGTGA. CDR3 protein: CASSLRATTGTEAFF. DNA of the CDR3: TGTGCCAGCAGCTTAAGAGCAACAACGGGCACTGAAGCTTTCTTT.

CDR3 residues: CASSLGGQGASEAFF. The DNA for the CDR3 is TGTGCCAGCAGCTTAGGAGGACAGGGGGCCTCTGAAGCTTTCTTT. This rearrangement joins TRBV13 to TRBJ1-1; 11 bases map to TRBD1. Germline V gene data show CDR1 as PRHDT and CDR2 as FYEKMQ (reference sequence). V dropped 0 bases and J dropped 6; count of bases not matched to a gene: 3. This CDR3 spans 15 amino acids.

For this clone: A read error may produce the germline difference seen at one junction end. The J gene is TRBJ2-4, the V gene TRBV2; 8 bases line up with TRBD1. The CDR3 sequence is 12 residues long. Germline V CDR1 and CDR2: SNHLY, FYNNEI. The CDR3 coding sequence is TGTGCCAGCAGGGACAGGGAAAACAGTCAGTACTTC. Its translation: CASRDRENSQYF.

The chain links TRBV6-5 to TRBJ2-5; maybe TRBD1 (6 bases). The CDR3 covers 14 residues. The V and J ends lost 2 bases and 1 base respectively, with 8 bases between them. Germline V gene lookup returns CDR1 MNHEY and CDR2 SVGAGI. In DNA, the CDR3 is TGTGCCAGCAGTTACGACAGGACCCAAGAGACCCAGTACTTC. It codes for CASSYDRTQETQYF.

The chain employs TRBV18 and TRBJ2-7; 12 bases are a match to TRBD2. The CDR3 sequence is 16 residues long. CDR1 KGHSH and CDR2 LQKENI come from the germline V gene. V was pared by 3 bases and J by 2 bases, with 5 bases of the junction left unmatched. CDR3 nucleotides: TGTGCCAGCTCACCCGCGGGACTAGCGGGTACCTACGAGCAGTACTTC. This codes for CASSPAGLAGTYEQYF.

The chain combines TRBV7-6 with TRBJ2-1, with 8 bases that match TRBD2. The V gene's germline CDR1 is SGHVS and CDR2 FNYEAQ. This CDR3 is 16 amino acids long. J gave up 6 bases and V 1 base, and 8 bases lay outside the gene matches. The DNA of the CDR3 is TGTGCCAGCAGCTTAGACGCGGGAGGACGTGCCAATGAGCAGTTCTTC. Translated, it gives CASSLDAGGRANEQFF.

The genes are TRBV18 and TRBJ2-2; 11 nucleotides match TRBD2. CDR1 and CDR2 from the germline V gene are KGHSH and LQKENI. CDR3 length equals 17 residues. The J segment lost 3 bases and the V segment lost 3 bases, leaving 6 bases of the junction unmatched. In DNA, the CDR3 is TGTGCCAGCTCACCCCAAACTAGCGGGGGACACACCGGGGAGCTGTTTTTT. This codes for CASSPQTSGGHTGELFF.

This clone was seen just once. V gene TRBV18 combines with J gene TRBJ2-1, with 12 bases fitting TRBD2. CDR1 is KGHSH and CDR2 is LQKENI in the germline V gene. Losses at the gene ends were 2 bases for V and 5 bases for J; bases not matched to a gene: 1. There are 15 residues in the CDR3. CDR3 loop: CASSPASGGDNEQFF. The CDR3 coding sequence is TGTGCCAGCTCACCAGCTAGCGGGGGGGACAATGAGCAGTTCTTC.

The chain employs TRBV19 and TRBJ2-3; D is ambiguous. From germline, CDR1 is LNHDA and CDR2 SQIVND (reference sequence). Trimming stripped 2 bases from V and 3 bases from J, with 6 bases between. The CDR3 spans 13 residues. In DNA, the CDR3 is TGTGCCAGTAGTATAAGAGGAACAGATACGCAGTATTTT. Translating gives CASSIRGTDTQYF.

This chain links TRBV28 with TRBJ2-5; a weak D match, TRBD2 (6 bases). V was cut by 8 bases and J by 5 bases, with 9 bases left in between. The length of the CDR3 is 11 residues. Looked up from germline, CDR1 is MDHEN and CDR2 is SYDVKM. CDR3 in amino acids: CASGGWETQYF. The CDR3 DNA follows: TGTGCCAGCGGGGGGTGGGAGACCCAGTACTTC.

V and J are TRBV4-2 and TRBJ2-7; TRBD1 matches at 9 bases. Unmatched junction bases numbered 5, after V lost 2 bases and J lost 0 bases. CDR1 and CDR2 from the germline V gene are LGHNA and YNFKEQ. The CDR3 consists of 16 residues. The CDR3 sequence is CASSQSGTGFSYEQYF. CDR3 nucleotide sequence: TGTGCCAGCAGCCAATCTGGGACAGGGTTCTCCTACGAGCAGTACTTC.

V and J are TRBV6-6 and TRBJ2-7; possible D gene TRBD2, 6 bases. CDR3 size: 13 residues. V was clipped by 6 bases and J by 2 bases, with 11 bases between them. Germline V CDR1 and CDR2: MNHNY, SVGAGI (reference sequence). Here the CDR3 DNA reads TGTGCCAGCAGGTATTCGGGGGCCTACGAGCAGTACTTC. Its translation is CASRYSGAYEQYF.

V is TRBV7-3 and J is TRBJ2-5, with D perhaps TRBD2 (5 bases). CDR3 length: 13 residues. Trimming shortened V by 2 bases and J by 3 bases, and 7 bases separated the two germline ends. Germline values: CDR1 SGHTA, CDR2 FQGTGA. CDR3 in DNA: TGTGCCAGCAGCTTAGACTACAAAGAGACCCAGTACTTC. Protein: CASSLDYKETQYF.

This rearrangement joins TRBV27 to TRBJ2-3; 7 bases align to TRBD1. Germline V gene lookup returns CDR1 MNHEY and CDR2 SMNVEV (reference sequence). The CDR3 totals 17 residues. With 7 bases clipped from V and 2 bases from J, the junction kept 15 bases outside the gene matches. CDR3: CASNPTGTLFSTDTQYF. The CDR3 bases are TGTGCCAGCAATCCGACAGGGACGCTCTTTTCCACAGATACGCAGTATTTT.

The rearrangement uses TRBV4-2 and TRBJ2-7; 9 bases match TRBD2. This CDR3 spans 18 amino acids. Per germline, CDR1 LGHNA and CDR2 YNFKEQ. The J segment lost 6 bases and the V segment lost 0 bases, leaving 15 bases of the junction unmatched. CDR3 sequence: CASSQDVRGGLQGSEQYF. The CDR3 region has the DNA TGTGCCAGCAGCCAAGATGTGCGGGGGGGCCTTCAGGGGAGCGAGCAGTACTTC.

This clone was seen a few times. CDR3 loop: CASSTANYGYTF. The CDR3 nucleotides read TGTGCCAGCAGTACAGCTAACTATGGCTACACCTTC. The genes are TRBV5-6 and TRBJ1-2; no reliable D call. The CDR3 is made up of 12 amino acids. V was cut by 5 bases and J by 0 bases, with 5 bases left in between. Germline CDR1 SGHDT, CDR2 YYEEEE.

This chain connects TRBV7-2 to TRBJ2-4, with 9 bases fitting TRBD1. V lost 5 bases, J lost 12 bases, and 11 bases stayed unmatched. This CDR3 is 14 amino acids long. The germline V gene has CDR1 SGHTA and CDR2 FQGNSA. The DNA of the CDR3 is TGTGCCAGCAGCCGGGACAGGGTAGTAGGCAGTCAGTACTTC. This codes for CASSRDRVVGSQYF.

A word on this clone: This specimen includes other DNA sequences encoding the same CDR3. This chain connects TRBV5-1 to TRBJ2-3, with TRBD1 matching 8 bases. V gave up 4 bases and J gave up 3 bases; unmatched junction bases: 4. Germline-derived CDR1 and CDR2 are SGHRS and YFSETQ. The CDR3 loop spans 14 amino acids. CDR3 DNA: TGCGCCAGCAGCCCAGGACAGGGTACAGATACGCAGTATTTT. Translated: CASSPGQGTDTQYF. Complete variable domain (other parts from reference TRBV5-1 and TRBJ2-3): KAGVTQTPRYLIKTRGQQVTLSCSPISGHRSVSWYQQTPGQGLQFLFEYFSETQRNKGNFPGRFSGRQFSNSRSEMNVSTLELGDSALYLCASSPGQGTDTQYFGPGTRLTVL.

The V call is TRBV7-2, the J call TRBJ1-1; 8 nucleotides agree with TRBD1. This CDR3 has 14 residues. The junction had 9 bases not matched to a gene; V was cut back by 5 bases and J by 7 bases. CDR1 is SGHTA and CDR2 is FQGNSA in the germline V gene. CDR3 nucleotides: TGTGCCAGCAGCCCCCGACAGGGGTGGATTGAAGCTTTCTTT. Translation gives CASSPRQGWIEAFF.

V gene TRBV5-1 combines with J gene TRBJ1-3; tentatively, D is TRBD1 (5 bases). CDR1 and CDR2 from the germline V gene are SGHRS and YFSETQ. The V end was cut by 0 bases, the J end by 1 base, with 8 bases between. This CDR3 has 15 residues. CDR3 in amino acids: CASSLEAGSGNTIYF. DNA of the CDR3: TGCGCCAGCAGCTTGGAGGCAGGGTCTGGAAACACCATATATTTT.